The rows below give T cell receptor beta chains drawn from one sample of a study of T cell responses to AZD1222 COVID-19 vaccine. Repertoires were generated with immunoSEQ multiplex PCR, while TCRdb's copy carries only in-frame clones and drops some. This sample has 120,000 or so clones, with 90% found just once. Source: peripheral blood, taken on day 0 of MenACWY control vaccination. Receptors originate from an adult in good health. The CDR3 runs from the conserved cysteine through the conserved F or W. D genes are given only for firm matches. Expanded clones get a size class; other rows say once, few or many, or leave the size out.

D gene: .
clone size: .
J gene: TRBJ2-7
V gene: TRBV6-1
CDR3 protein: CASSETPSLRHEQYF
CDR3 DNA: TGTGCCAGCAGTGAAACTCCTAGTTTGAGGCACGAGCAGTACTTC

D gene: .
clone size: .
J gene: TRBJ1-1
V gene: TRBV5-1
CDR3 protein: CASSLVPRGLNTEAFF
CDR3 DNA: TGCGCCAGCAGCTTGGTCCCTAGGGGCTTGAACACTGAAGCTTTCTTT

D gene: TRBD2
clone size: .
J gene: TRBJ2-3
V gene: TRBV7-2
CDR3 protein: CASSSTGTKGTDTQYF
CDR3 DNA: TGTGCCAGCAGCTCCACCGGGACTAAAGGCACAGATACGCAGTATTTT

D gene: TRBD2
clone size: .
J gene: TRBJ2-2
V gene: TRBV19
CDR3 protein: CASSIKSVSGGGRTGELFF
CDR3 DNA: TGTGCCAGTAGTATAAAAAGTGTGTCTGGCGGGGGAAGGACCGGGGAGCTGTTTTTT

D gene: TRBD1
clone size: few
J gene: TRBJ1-6
V gene: TRBV6-5
CDR3 protein: CASSYSRTGTSPLHF
CDR3 DNA: TGTGCCAGCAGTTACTCGAGGACAGGTACTTCACCCCTCCACTTT

D gene: TRBD2
clone size: .
J gene: TRBJ2-3
V gene: TRBV5-6
CDR3 protein: CASSTGTSGRTDTQYF
CDR3 DNA: TGTGCCAGCAGCACGGGGACTAGCGGGAGGACAGATACGCAGTATTTT

D gene: .
clone size: .
J gene: TRBJ2-5
V gene: TRBV5-5
CDR3 protein: CASSYPAGVEETQYF
CDR3 DNA: TGTGCCAGCAGCTACCCTGCAGGGGTTGAAGAGACCCAGTACTTC

D gene: TRBD2
clone size: .
J gene: TRBJ2-7
V gene: TRBV5-4
CDR3 protein: CASSLSGLGPYEQYF
CDR3 DNA: TGTGCCAGCAGCTTGTCGGGACTAGGACCCTACGAGCAGTACTTC

D gene: .
clone size: .
J gene: TRBJ2-3
V gene: TRBV6-6
CDR3 protein: CASSYSGDTQYF
CDR3 DNA: TGTGCCAGCAGTTACTCCGGAGATACGCAGTATTTT

D gene: .
clone size: .
J gene: TRBJ2-1
V gene: TRBV10-2
CDR3 protein: CASSDPGTPYNEQFF
CDR3 DNA: TGCGCCAGCAGTGACCCCGGGACACCTTACAATGAGCAGTTCTTC

D gene: TRBD2
clone size: .
J gene: TRBJ2-1
V gene: TRBV7-3
CDR3 protein: CASSLGAGGSYNEQFF
CDR3 DNA: TGTGCCAGCAGCTTGGGAGCGGGAGGTTCCTACAATGAGCAGTTCTTC

D gene: .
clone size: .
J gene: TRBJ2-1
V gene: TRBV10-3
CDR3 protein: CAIRDRDEGFF
CDR3 DNA: TGTGCCATCAGAGACCGGGACGAGGGTTTCTTC

D gene: .
clone size: .
J gene: TRBJ2-5
V gene: TRBV5-1
CDR3 protein: CASSLTAGIQETQYF
CDR3 DNA: TGCGCCAGCAGCCTTACTGCAGGGATCCAAGAGACCCAGTACTTC

D gene: .
clone size: .
J gene: TRBJ1-4
V gene: TRBV18
CDR3 protein: CASSHGTSYNEKLFF
CDR3 DNA: TGTGCCAGCTCGCATGGGACGTCCTATAATGAAAAACTGTTTTTT

D gene: .
clone size: .
J gene: TRBJ1-4
V gene: TRBV7-9
CDR3 protein: CASSPRREGAGEKLFF
CDR3 DNA: TGTGCCAGCAGCCCGCGCCGAGAGGGTGCGGGGGAAAAACTGTTTTTT

D gene: .
clone size: .
J gene: TRBJ1-5
V gene: TRBV28
CDR3 protein: CASSLVGEGQPQHF
CDR3 DNA: TGTGCCAGCAGTTTAGTGGGCGAGGGACAGCCCCAGCATTTT

D gene: .
clone size: .
J gene: TRBJ2-5
V gene: TRBV25-1
CDR3 protein: CASSTLEVETQYF
CDR3 DNA: TGTGCCAGCAGCACCTTGGAAGTGGAGACCCAGTACTTC

D gene: TRBD2
clone size: .
J gene: TRBJ2-1
V gene: TRBV5-4
CDR3 protein: CASSTGTSGRVRQFF
CDR3 DNA: TGTGCCAGCAGCACCGGGACTAGCGGGAGGGTCCGGCAGTTCTTC

D gene: .
clone size: .
J gene: TRBJ1-5
V gene: TRBV6-2/TRBV6-3
CDR3 protein: CASSYLSGSNQPQHF
CDR3 DNA: TGTGCCAGCAGTTACCTTAGCGGTAGCAATCAGCCCCAGCATTTT

D gene: TRBD2
clone size: .
J gene: TRBJ2-7
V gene: TRBV5-1
CDR3 protein: CASSITGTSGSISRNEQYF
CDR3 DNA: TGCGCCAGCAGCATTACCGGGACTAGCGGGAGTATCTCGCGGAACGAGCAGTACTTC

D gene: .
clone size: .
J gene: TRBJ2-1
V gene: TRBV25-1
CDR3 protein: CASSEGWGERVYNEQFF
CDR3 DNA: TGTGCCAGCAGTGAGGGATGGGGGGAGAGGGTTTACAATGAGCAGTTCTTC

D gene: TRBD1
clone size: .
J gene: TRBJ1-2
V gene: TRBV28
CDR3 protein: CASTLWTGRAYGYTF
CDR3 DNA: TGTGCCAGCACCTTGTGGACAGGGCGGGCATATGGCTACACCTTC

D gene: TRBD1
clone size: .
J gene: TRBJ2-7
V gene: TRBV13
CDR3 protein: CASSLRDRDYEQYF
CDR3 DNA: TGTGCCAGCAGCCTCCGGGACAGGGACTACGAGCAGTACTTC

D gene: .
clone size: .
J gene: TRBJ1-6
V gene: TRBV30
CDR3 protein: CAWARESSPLHF
CDR3 DNA: TGTGCCTGGGCAAGAGAGTCATCACCCCTCCACTTT

D gene: TRBD1
clone size: .
J gene: TRBJ2-4
V gene: TRBV18
CDR3 protein: CASSPPDRRNIQYF
CDR3 DNA: TGTGCCAGCTCACCACCGGACAGGAGGAACATTCAGTACTTC

D gene: .
clone size: .
J gene: TRBJ1-1
V gene: TRBV7-8
CDR3 protein: CASSFIINLNTEAFF
CDR3 DNA: TGTGCCAGCAGCTTCATCATAAATCTGAACACTGAAGCTTTCTTT

D gene: .
clone size: once
J gene: TRBJ1-2
V gene: TRBV28
CDR3 protein: CASSFSGVTYGYTF
CDR3 DNA: TGTGCCAGCAGTTTTTCCGGGGTCACCTATGGCTACACCTTC

D gene: .
clone size: .
J gene: TRBJ2-3
V gene: TRBV5-1
CDR3 protein: CASSLPSTDTQYF
CDR3 DNA: TGCGCCAGCAGTTTGCCTAGCACAGATACGCAGTATTTT

D gene: .
clone size: .
J gene: TRBJ1-3
V gene: TRBV30
CDR3 protein: CAWSTSSGNTIYF
CDR3 DNA: TGTGCCTGGAGTACGAGCTCTGGAAACACCATATATTTT

D gene: .
clone size: .
J gene: TRBJ2-3
V gene: TRBV6-2/TRBV6-3
CDR3 protein: CASSRQGGNTDTQYF
CDR3 DNA: TGTGCCAGCAGTCGACAGGGAGGGAACACAGATACGCAGTATTTT

D gene: .
clone size: .
J gene: TRBJ2-5
V gene: TRBV29-1
CDR3 protein: CSVAGSFQETQYF
CDR3 DNA: TGCAGCGTTGCTGGGAGTTTCCAAGAGACCCAGTACTTC

D gene: TRBD1
clone size: .
J gene: TRBJ2-1
V gene: TRBV4-3
CDR3 protein: CASSQEGTVYNEQFF
CDR3 DNA: TGCGCCAGCAGCCAAGAGGGGACAGTATACAATGAGCAGTTCTTC

D gene: .
clone size: .
J gene: TRBJ2-6
V gene: TRBV4-1
CDR3 protein: CASSQDSSGANVLTF
CDR3 DNA: TGCGCCAGCAGCCAAGATTCGAGTGGGGCCAACGTCCTGACTTTC

D gene: TRBD2
clone size: .
J gene: TRBJ2-1
V gene: TRBV7-2
CDR3 protein: CASSSPGTGRGEQFF
CDR3 DNA: TGTGCCAGCAGCTCCCCCGGGACGGGGAGGGGTGAGCAGTTCTTC

D gene: TRBD1
clone size: .
J gene: TRBJ1-5
V gene: TRBV19
CDR3 protein: CASSSQGAGNQPQHF
CDR3 DNA: TGTGCCAGTAGTAGTCAGGGGGCCGGCAATCAGCCCCAGCATTTT

D gene: .
clone size: .
J gene: TRBJ2-1
V gene: TRBV11-3
CDR3 protein: CASSGSVDNEQFF
CDR3 DNA: TGTGCCAGCAGCGGGAGTGTGGACAATGAGCAGTTCTTC

D gene: TRBD1
clone size: .
J gene: TRBJ2-1
V gene: TRBV7-7
CDR3 protein: CASSPTGGVYNEQFF
CDR3 DNA: TGTGCCAGCAGCCCGACAGGGGGGGTCTACAATGAGCAGTTCTTC

D gene: .
clone size: .
J gene: TRBJ1-3
V gene: TRBV12-3/TRBV12-4
CDR3 protein: CASSLGNTIYF
CDR3 DNA: TGTGCCAGCAGTTTAGGGAACACCATATATTTT

D gene: .
clone size: once
J gene: TRBJ2-1
V gene: TRBV15
CDR3 protein: CATSRNRDLNEQFF
CDR3 DNA: TGTGCCACCAGCAGAAACCGGGATCTCAATGAGCAGTTCTTC

D gene: TRBD2
clone size: once
J gene: TRBJ2-1
V gene: TRBV3-1/TRBV3-2
CDR3 protein: CASSQEVIAGGNEQFF
CDR3 DNA: TGTGCCAGCAGCCAAGAGGTAATAGCGGGCGGCAATGAGCAGTTCTTC

D gene: TRBD2
clone size: .
J gene: TRBJ2-5
V gene: TRBV3-1/TRBV3-2
CDR3 protein: CASSPGGDQETQYF
CDR3 DNA: TGTGCCAGCAGCCCGGGGGGAGACCAAGAGACCCAGTACTTC

D gene: .
clone size: .
J gene: TRBJ1-6
V gene: TRBV25-1
CDR3 protein: CASSANSRGSPPLHF
CDR3 DNA: TGTGCCAGCAGTGCCAACTCCAGGGGTTCTCCGCCCCTCCACTTT

D gene: .
clone size: .
J gene: TRBJ2-1
V gene: TRBV18
CDR3 protein: CASSPGRDYEQFF
CDR3 DNA: TGTGCCAGCTCACCTGGCAGGGATTATGAGCAGTTCTTC

D gene: .
clone size: .
J gene: TRBJ1-2
V gene: TRBV7-9
CDR3 protein: CASSLGQDYGYTF
CDR3 DNA: TGTGCCAGCAGCTTAGGACAGGACTATGGCTACACCTTC

D gene: .
clone size: .
J gene: TRBJ1-2
V gene: TRBV19
CDR3 protein: CASSLRTKGYTF
CDR3 DNA: TGTGCCAGTAGTTTGCGGACGAAGGGCTACACCTTC

D gene: TRBD1
clone size: once
J gene: TRBJ2-7
V gene: TRBV11-3
CDR3 protein: CATNETGSLTYEQYF
CDR3 DNA: TGTGCCACCAACGAGACAGGGTCATTAACCTACGAGCAGTACTTC

D gene: TRBD2
clone size: .
J gene: TRBJ2-1
V gene: TRBV6-2/TRBV6-3
CDR3 protein: CASSPLAGEQFF
CDR3 DNA: TGTGCCAGCAGCCCCCTAGCGGGTGAGCAGTTCTTC

D gene: .
clone size: .
J gene: TRBJ2-1
V gene: TRBV3-1/TRBV3-2
CDR3 protein: CASSGTSVGLSYNEQFF
CDR3 DNA: TGTGCCAGCAGCGGAACTTCCGTGGGATTATCCTACAATGAGCAGTTCTTC

D gene: TRBD1
clone size: .
J gene: TRBJ1-4
V gene: TRBV19
CDR3 protein: CASSRGQGGNEKLFF
CDR3 DNA: TGTGCCAGTAGCCGGGGACAGGGTGGGAATGAAAAACTGTTTTTT